This T cell receptor beta chain was sequenced in a study of shared clonotypes between healthy human individuals. The CDR3 length is 13 residues. V trimming: 6 bases; J trimming: 9 bases; junction bases outside the gene matches: 3. CDR1 SNHLY and CDR2 FYNNEI come from the germline V gene. The study, taken as a whole, reports: Sorted-subset samples were not fully sequenced, rarefaction indicated.

As concerns this clone: Its specificity is unknown.

Assay: immunoSEQ multiplex PCR; the TCRdb copy retains only in-frame clones and omits some. The sample gives more than 2 million clones, about 94% of which show up once; about 1.1% is in the top ten. CD45RO negativity and positive selection for CCR7 defined naive CD8 cells, a population that excluded terminally differentiated effector memory CD45RA+ cells. V gene TRBV2 combines with J gene TRBJ2-1; 12 nucleotides match TRBD2. The sequenced sample was naive CD8+ T cells sorted from blood. The receptor was derived from a man between 18 and 35 years old in good health. Here the CDR3 reads CASRSSGGAEQFF. CDR3 sequence (DNA): TGTGCCAGCAGATCTAGCGGGGGGGCTGAGCAGTTCTTC.